These T cell receptor beta chains were read from a single sample in a study of blood T cell repertoires in COVID-19. Profiling relied on immunoSEQ multiplex PCR, and the TCRdb table lists in-frame clones only, not all of them. Of 300,000 to 350,000 clones listed, roughly 86% are singletons. The material sequenced was peripheral blood. These receptors were collected from a man aged 25 to 45 with COVID-19, enrolled during active disease. The CDR3 runs from the conserved cysteine through the conserved F or W. D genes are given only for firm matches. A clone size is listed for some rows: how often the clone was seen (once, few, many), or a class if it is expanded.

TRBV2	NA	many	TRBJ2-5	TGTGCCAGCAGAAGCTCGGAGACCCAGTACTTC	CASRSSETQYF
TRBV4-1	NA	NA	TRBJ2-1	TGCGCCAGCAGCCAAGACCCACAACCTCAGGGGCAGTTCTTC	CASSQDPQPQGQFF
TRBV6-1	TRBD1	NA	TRBJ1-5	TGTGCCACGACAGGGGCCAATCAGCCCCAGCATTTT	CATTGANQPQHF
TRBV18	TRBD1	once	TRBJ2-3	TGTGCCAGCTCACACCCAGGGACAAGGGGGCTCACGCAGTATTTT	CASSHPGTRGLTQYF
TRBV27	TRBD1	many	TRBJ2-7	TGTGCCAGCAGTTACGGGACAGGGGCCTACGAGCAGTACTTC	CASSYGTGAYEQYF
TRBV2	NA	once	TRBJ2-4	TGTGCCAGCACAGTAGACAGCCTAGCCAAAAACATTCAGTACTTC	CASTVDSLAKNIQYF
TRBV15	TRBD1	NA	TRBJ2-3	TGTGCCACCAGCAGTGAGGCAGGGGGATTGACAGATACGCAGTATTTT	CATSSEAGGLTDTQYF
TRBV7-2	TRBD2	NA	TRBJ2-1	TGTGCCAGCATCCCGGGGGGGGCTGGGGATGAGCAGTTCTTC	CASIPGGAGDEQFF
TRBV5-8	NA	NA	TRBJ2-1	TGTGCCAGCAGCTCAATAGCGGTTGGGTACAATGAGCAGTTCTTC	CASSSIAVGYNEQFF
TRBV27	TRBD1	NA	TRBJ1-5	TGTGCCAGCAGTGCGACGACAGGGGGAAGTCAGCCCCAGCATTTT	CASSATTGGSQPQHF
TRBV4-1	NA	NA	TRBJ2-3	TGCGCCAGCAGCCAAGCAGGGGCAGATACGCAGTATTTT	CASSQAGADTQYF
TRBV6-2/TRBV6-3	TRBD1	NA	TRBJ1-5	TGTGCCAGCAGTTCAGCCGGGACAGGGCACGCGATTCAGCCCCAGCATTTT	CASSSAGTGHAIQPQHF
TRBV25-1	NA	NA	TRBJ2-7	TGTGCCAGCAGTGACTGGACAGATAGCTCCTACGAGCAGTACTTC	CASSDWTDSSYEQYF
TRBV5-1	TRBD1	NA	TRBJ1-2	TGCGCCAGCAGCGGAGGCGGGACAGGGCCAGGGTATGGCTACACCTTC	CASSGGGTGPGYGYTF
TRBV5-1	TRBD2	NA	TRBJ2-1	TGCGCCAGCAGCTTGGAAGCTAGCGGGGGGGCAAAACAGTTCTTC	CASSLEASGGAKQFF
TRBV28	TRBD2	NA	TRBJ2-1	TGTGCCAGCAGCGGACTAGCGGGAGGTATAAATGAGCAGTTCTTC	CASSGLAGGINEQFF
TRBV6-1	NA	NA	TRBJ1-5	TGTGCCAGCAGTGAAATCTTGGGGGGTCAGCCCCAGCATTTT	CASSEILGGQPQHF
TRBV5-1	NA	few	TRBJ1-2	TGCGCCAGCAGCTCGGAGTGGGCGGACACCTATGGCTACACCTTC	CASSSEWADTYGYTF
TRBV10-3	TRBD2	NA	TRBJ2-3	TGTGCCATCAGTGCACGGACTAGCGGGAGCGATGATACGCAGTATTTT	CAISARTSGSDDTQYF
TRBV6-5	NA	few	TRBJ1-2	TGTGCCAGCAGCGACAGCCTGCCCTATGGCTACACCTTC	CASSDSLPYGYTF
TRBV7-2	TRBD1	NA	TRBJ2-7	TGTGCCAGCAGCTTAGCTTCGGGACAGGGGACCTACGAGCAGTACTTC	CASSLASGQGTYEQYF
TRBV28	NA	NA	TRBJ2-7	TGTGCCAGCAGCCCATCAGGGCTCACATACGAGCAGTACTTC	CASSPSGLTYEQYF
TRBV6-5	TRBD1	NA	TRBJ2-7	TGTGCCAGCAGGTTATCCGGGACAGGACACTACGAGCAGTACTTC	CASRLSGTGHYEQYF
TRBV12-3/TRBV12-4	NA	NA	TRBJ2-5	TGTGCCAGCAGTTTCACGCGGGGGACCCAGTACTTC	CASSFTRGTQYF
TRBV9	NA	NA	TRBJ2-6	TGTGCCAGCAGCACTCGGAGCTCTGGGGCCAACGTCCTGACTTTC	CASSTRSSGANVLTF
TRBV5-1	NA	NA	TRBJ2-5	TGCGCCAGCAGCATGCGGGAGACCCAGTACTTC	CASSMRETQYF
TRBV6-6	NA	NA	TRBJ1-5	TGTGCCAGCAGCCCTACAGGTCAGCCCCAGCATTTT	CASSPTGQPQHF
TRBV3-1/TRBV3-2	NA	NA	TRBJ2-6	TGTGCCAGCAGCCAGGCGGGGGGGGCCAACGTCCTGACTTTC	CASSQAGGANVLTF
TRBV29-1	TRBD2	NA	TRBJ2-1	TGCAGCGTTGAAGTGTACTGGGGGAGGGGCCGTGAGCAGTTCTTC	CSVEVYWGRGREQFF
TRBV5-1	TRBD2	NA	TRBJ2-1	TGCGCCAGCAGCTTAACCCAGGGACTAGCCCGCCTCAACGGTAATGAGCAGTTCTTC	CASSLTQGLARLNGNEQFF
TRBV19	TRBD1	NA	TRBJ2-5	TGTGCCAGTGGACAGGGGGAGACCCAGTACTTC	CASGQGETQYF
TRBV18	NA	NA	TRBJ1-1	TGTGCCAGCTCACCGCGAAACGGGGGGAACACTGAAGCTTTCTTT	CASSPRNGGNTEAFF
TRBV2	TRBD1	once	TRBJ1-2	TGTGCCAGCACCCCGGGGCAGGGGGCTAACTATGGCTACACCTTC	CASTPGQGANYGYTF
TRBV5-1	NA	NA	TRBJ2-1	TGCGCCAGCAGCTCCGGAACTGGACATATGGGCAATGAGCAGTTCTTC	CASSSGTGHMGNEQFF
TRBV6-5	TRBD1	few	TRBJ1-2	TGTGCCAGCAGTCGCGACAGGGGGCGGGATGGCTACACCTTC	CASSRDRGRDGYTF
TRBV10-3	TRBD2	NA	TRBJ2-7	TGTGCCGTTCGGGACTACTCCTACGAGCAGTACTTC	CAVRDYSYEQYF
TRBV10-3	NA	NA	TRBJ2-5	TGTGCCATCAGTGACAGCAGGGCCCAGTTGGCCCAGTACTTC	CAISDSRAQLAQYF
TRBV5-1	NA	NA	TRBJ1-6	TGCGCCAGCAGCTTCGGCAGGGTTAATTCACCCCTCCACTTT	CASSFGRVNSPLHF
TRBV7-2	NA	few	TRBJ2-3	TGTGCCAGCAGCGAAACTAACACAGATACGCAGTATTTT	CASSETNTDTQYF
TRBV7-2	NA	NA	TRBJ1-2	TGTGCCAGCCGCCGTATTGGCGGAAACTATGGCTACACCTTC	CASRRIGGNYGYTF
TRBV19	NA	NA	TRBJ1-5	TGTGCCAGTAGCCAACCGGGGACTGATAGCAATCAGCCCCAGCATTTT	CASSQPGTDSNQPQHF
TRBV7-2	TRBD1	NA	TRBJ1-1	TGTGCCAGCAGCTTAGAGTTGGGACAGCCACACCGGACTGAAGCTTTCTTT	CASSLELGQPHRTEAFF
TRBV19	TRBD1	NA	TRBJ1-3	TGTGCCAGCAACGGACAGGCCCCAAGGGGAAACACCATATATTTT	CASNGQAPRGNTIYF
TRBV4-2	TRBD2	NA	TRBJ2-1	TGTGCCAGCAGCCCTCCTAGCGGGAGGGCCAAGAGGTCGGTCCATGAGCAGTTCTTC	CASSPPSGRAKRSVHEQFF